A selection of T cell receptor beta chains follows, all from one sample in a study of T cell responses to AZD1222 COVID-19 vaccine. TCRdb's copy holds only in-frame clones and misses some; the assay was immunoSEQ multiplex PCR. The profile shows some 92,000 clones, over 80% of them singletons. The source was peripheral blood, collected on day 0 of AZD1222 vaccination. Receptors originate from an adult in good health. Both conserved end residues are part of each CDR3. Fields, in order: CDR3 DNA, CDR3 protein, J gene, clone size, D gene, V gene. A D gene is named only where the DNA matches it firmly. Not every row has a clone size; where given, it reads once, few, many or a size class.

CDR3nt: TGTGCCAGCAGCTCTTTCCTTTTCCCCACTGAAGCTTTCTTT
CDR3aa: CASSSFLFPTEAFF
j_gene: TRBJ1-1
abundance: -
d_gene: -
v_gene: TRBV7-2

CDR3nt: TGTGCCAGCAACCATGGGATCCCTGGAGAAAGGTCTGGGGCCAACGTCCTGACTTTC
CDR3aa: CASNHGIPGERSGANVLTF
j_gene: TRBJ2-6
abundance: -
d_gene: -
v_gene: TRBV7-3

CDR3nt: TGCGCCAGCAGCTTGACAGGGGACCCCTACGAGCAGTACTTC
CDR3aa: CASSLTGDPYEQYF
j_gene: TRBJ2-7
abundance: -
d_gene: TRBD1
v_gene: TRBV5-1

CDR3nt: TGTGCCATACAGGGGCTCGTAACTAATGAAAAACTGTTTTTT
CDR3aa: CAIQGLVTNEKLFF
j_gene: TRBJ1-4
abundance: -
d_gene: TRBD1
v_gene: TRBV28

CDR3nt: TGCGCCAGCAGCTTGAACAGGGGGCTAGGCTACACCTTC
CDR3aa: CASSLNRGLGYTF
j_gene: TRBJ1-2
abundance: once
d_gene: TRBD1
v_gene: TRBV5-1

CDR3nt: TGTGCCAGCAGCTTGGGTAGCTCTGGAAACACCATATATTTT
CDR3aa: CASSLGSSGNTIYF
j_gene: TRBJ1-3
abundance: -
d_gene: -
v_gene: TRBV5-5

CDR3nt: TGTGCCAGCAAAATAGGGGATTCCTCCTACGAGCAGTACTTC
CDR3aa: CASKIGDSSYEQYF
j_gene: TRBJ2-7
abundance: -
d_gene: -
v_gene: TRBV2

CDR3nt: TGTGCCACCAGCAGCCCTAACGGGAGGTCTTACAATGAGCAGTTCTTC
CDR3aa: CATSSPNGRSYNEQFF
j_gene: TRBJ2-1
abundance: -
d_gene: TRBD2
v_gene: TRBV15

CDR3nt: TGTGCCACCCGGGGGGTGGACTCTGGAAACACCATATATTTT
CDR3aa: CATRGVDSGNTIYF
j_gene: TRBJ1-3
abundance: -
d_gene: -
v_gene: TRBV19

CDR3nt: TGTGCCAGCAACCCAGGGGAAAGCACTGAAGCTTTCTTT
CDR3aa: CASNPGESTEAFF
j_gene: TRBJ1-1
abundance: once
d_gene: -
v_gene: TRBV6-2/TRBV6-3

CDR3nt: TGTGCTAGTGGTTCTCCTTTTGGGACAGGGGGCAAAAAGACCCAGTACTTC
CDR3aa: CASGSPFGTGGKKTQYF
j_gene: TRBJ2-5
abundance: -
d_gene: TRBD1
v_gene: TRBV12-5

CDR3nt: TGTGCCAGCAGCCCCCGCCAGAGGAATCAGCCCCAGCATTTT
CDR3aa: CASSPRQRNQPQHF
j_gene: TRBJ1-5
abundance: -
d_gene: -
v_gene: TRBV5-8

CDR3nt: TGTGCCAGCAGTTTCAGCGGGGACAGGGGTTCCTACAATGAGCAGTTCTTC
CDR3aa: CASSFSGDRGSYNEQFF
j_gene: TRBJ2-1
abundance: -
d_gene: TRBD1
v_gene: TRBV27

CDR3nt: TGCAGTGCTAGTGAGACAGGGGATGGCTACACCTTC
CDR3aa: CSASETGDGYTF
j_gene: TRBJ1-2
abundance: few
d_gene: TRBD1
v_gene: TRBV20-1

CDR3nt: TGCGCCAGCAGCCAGACGACCGCGTTTAATGAAAAACTGTTTTTT
CDR3aa: CASSQTTAFNEKLFF
j_gene: TRBJ1-4
abundance: -
d_gene: -
v_gene: TRBV4-3

CDR3nt: TGCAGTGCTAGTCCCACCCTGGGGACAGGGGGGGAGACCCAGTACTTC
CDR3aa: CSASPTLGTGGETQYF
j_gene: TRBJ2-5
abundance: -
d_gene: TRBD1
v_gene: TRBV20-1

CDR3nt: TGTGCCAGCAGCTTGGCGGGGGGCACAGATACGCAGTATTTT
CDR3aa: CASSLAGGTDTQYF
j_gene: TRBJ2-3
abundance: -
d_gene: -
v_gene: TRBV5-4

CDR3nt: TGCGCCAGCAGCTTGGCCCGGCACGGGTCCTACGAGCAGTACTTC
CDR3aa: CASSLARHGSYEQYF
j_gene: TRBJ2-7
abundance: -
d_gene: -
v_gene: TRBV5-1

CDR3nt: TGTGCCAGCAGTGAACTCAGGGGAGGCAATCAGCCCCAGCATTTT
CDR3aa: CASSELRGGNQPQHF
j_gene: TRBJ1-5
abundance: -
d_gene: -
v_gene: TRBV2

CDR3nt: TGTGCCAGCAGCTTAGGGGACCATAATGAAAAACTGTTTTTT
CDR3aa: CASSLGDHNEKLFF
j_gene: TRBJ1-4
abundance: -
d_gene: -
v_gene: TRBV7-2

CDR3nt: TGCGCCAGCAGCCAAGGGGTTAATTCACCCCTCCACTTT
CDR3aa: CASSQGVNSPLHF
j_gene: TRBJ1-6
abundance: -
d_gene: -
v_gene: TRBV4-1

CDR3nt: TGCGCCAGCAGCCAAGACCCCCCTGGGGTACTCAATTCACCCCTCCACTTT
CDR3aa: CASSQDPPGVLNSPLHF
j_gene: TRBJ1-6
abundance: -
d_gene: -
v_gene: TRBV4-1

CDR3nt: TGTGCCAGCTGCCTGTTCCGGGGACAGGGCCCCCTCCACTTT
CDR3aa: CASCLFRGQGPLHF
j_gene: TRBJ1-6
abundance: few
d_gene: TRBD1
v_gene: TRBV6-5

CDR3nt: TGCGCCAGCAGCCTAAGCGGGACCGAAGGGGGGGCCAAAAACATTCAGTACTTC
CDR3aa: CASSLSGTEGGAKNIQYF
j_gene: TRBJ2-4
abundance: -
d_gene: -
v_gene: TRBV4-1

CDR3nt: TGTGCCAGCGAAAAGCACTACCGCACAGATACGCAGTATTTT
CDR3aa: CASEKHYRTDTQYF
j_gene: TRBJ2-3
abundance: -
d_gene: -
v_gene: TRBV28

CDR3nt: TGTGCCAGCCAAGCAGGAATTCTAGGACTGGAAACCATATATTTT
CDR3aa: CASQAGILGLETIYF
j_gene: TRBJ1-3
abundance: -
d_gene: -
v_gene: TRBV6-5

CDR3nt: TGTGCCAGCAGCTTGGAACAGGGAAACTATGGCTACACCTTC
CDR3aa: CASSLEQGNYGYTF
j_gene: TRBJ1-2
abundance: -
d_gene: -
v_gene: TRBV7-9

CDR3nt: TGTGCCAGCAGCCGAGGGGAAATTTTCAGGACAGGGGGAAGGAACACTGAAGCTTTCTTT
CDR3aa: CASSRGEIFRTGGRNTEAFF
j_gene: TRBJ1-1
abundance: few
d_gene: TRBD1
v_gene: TRBV3-1/TRBV3-2

CDR3nt: TGTGCCAGCAGCCAAGGAGGAACTACTGAAGCTTTCTTT
CDR3aa: CASSQGGTTEAFF
j_gene: TRBJ1-1
abundance: -
d_gene: -
v_gene: TRBV3-1/TRBV3-2

CDR3nt: TGCGCCAGCAGTCAATCGTCCCCAGAATGTAGCTCCTACAATGAGCAGTTCTTC
CDR3aa: CASSQSSPECSSYNEQFF
j_gene: TRBJ2-1
abundance: -
d_gene: -
v_gene: TRBV23-1

CDR3nt: TGCGCCAGCAGCCAAGCGACGGCGGCCTATGGCTACACCTTC
CDR3aa: CASSQATAAYGYTF
j_gene: TRBJ1-2
abundance: -
d_gene: -
v_gene: TRBV4-1

CDR3nt: TGTGCCAGCAGCTTGTATTCGGCAGCTTATGAAGCTTTCTTT
CDR3aa: CASSLYSAAYEAFF
j_gene: TRBJ1-1
abundance: -
d_gene: -
v_gene: TRBV5-6

CDR3nt: TGTGCCAGCAGCGGCCCGATGCTTGATGAGCAGTTCTTC
CDR3aa: CASSGPMLDEQFF
j_gene: TRBJ2-1
abundance: -
d_gene: -
v_gene: TRBV7-2

CDR3nt: TGTGCCACCAGTGATGACAGGGCGAACTATGGCTACACCTTC
CDR3aa: CATSDDRANYGYTF
j_gene: TRBJ1-2
abundance: -
d_gene: TRBD1
v_gene: TRBV24-1

CDR3nt: TGTGCCAGCAGCCTACGCTCAAGTATCGGCAATCAGCCCCAGCATTTT
CDR3aa: CASSLRSSIGNQPQHF
j_gene: TRBJ1-5
abundance: -
d_gene: -
v_gene: TRBV7-2

CDR3nt: TGTGCCAGCAGCCAAGGGACAGGGAACACTGAAGCTTTCTTT
CDR3aa: CASSQGTGNTEAFF
j_gene: TRBJ1-1
abundance: -
d_gene: TRBD1
v_gene: TRBV3-1/TRBV3-2

CDR3nt: TGTGCCAGCACCTCCACTGGGACAGGGGACTATGGCTACACCTTC
CDR3aa: CASTSTGTGDYGYTF
j_gene: TRBJ1-2
abundance: -
d_gene: TRBD1
v_gene: TRBV28

CDR3nt: TGCGCCAGCAGCTTGGCCGGAGCAGGGGGAGGGTATTCACCCCTCCACTTT
CDR3aa: CASSLAGAGGGYSPLHF
j_gene: TRBJ1-6
abundance: -
d_gene: TRBD1
v_gene: TRBV5-1

CDR3nt: TGTGCCAGCAGAATCTACAGTAGCAGCAATCAGCCCCAGCATTTT
CDR3aa: CASRIYSSSNQPQHF
j_gene: TRBJ1-5
abundance: -
d_gene: -
v_gene: TRBV27

CDR3nt: TGCGCCAGCAGTGAGTCACAGGGAGCGGATCAGCCCCAGCATTTT
CDR3aa: CASSESQGADQPQHF
j_gene: TRBJ1-5
abundance: -
d_gene: -
v_gene: TRBV10-2

CDR3nt: TGTGCCAGCTCACCACGGGCAGGGAGGATCGATGAGCAGTTCTTC
CDR3aa: CASSPRAGRIDEQFF
j_gene: TRBJ2-1
abundance: -
d_gene: -
v_gene: TRBV18

CDR3nt: TGTGCCAGCAGCGTAGAGGGGAATAGCGACTACGAGCAGTACTTC
CDR3aa: CASSVEGNSDYEQYF
j_gene: TRBJ2-7
abundance: -
d_gene: -
v_gene: TRBV9

CDR3nt: TGTGCCAGCAGCTCACGCCGGGGCTTGACTGAAGCTTTCTTT
CDR3aa: CASSSRRGLTEAFF
j_gene: TRBJ1-1
abundance: once
d_gene: -
v_gene: TRBV7-2

CDR3nt: TGTGCCAGCAGCGTAGCAGGTGAGGGAGGTGGCTCACCCCTCCACTTT
CDR3aa: CASSVAGEGGGSPLHF
j_gene: TRBJ1-6
abundance: -
d_gene: -
v_gene: TRBV9

CDR3nt: TGTGCCAGCACCTCGAGGAGCGAGCAGTACTTC
CDR3aa: CASTSRSEQYF
j_gene: TRBJ2-7
abundance: once
d_gene: -
v_gene: TRBV5-5

CDR3nt: TGTGCCAGCAGCTTGCAGGGGGATCAGCCCCAGCATTTT
CDR3aa: CASSLQGDQPQHF
j_gene: TRBJ1-5
abundance: -
d_gene: TRBD1
v_gene: TRBV7-3

CDR3nt: TGTGCCAGCAGCGTAGCTGGCAGGCCGGTAGCGGGAGAAGGGCAGTTCTTC
CDR3aa: CASSVAGRPVAGEGQFF
j_gene: TRBJ2-1
abundance: -
d_gene: TRBD2
v_gene: TRBV9

CDR3nt: TGTGCCAGCCCCCCCGGGACACCCGGGCACACTGAAGCTTTCTTT
CDR3aa: CASPPGTPGHTEAFF
j_gene: TRBJ1-1
abundance: once
d_gene: -
v_gene: TRBV28

CDR3nt: TGTGCCGGTGGAACCTGGGATGGCTACACCTTC
CDR3aa: CAGGTWDGYTF
j_gene: TRBJ1-2
abundance: -
d_gene: -
v_gene: TRBV2

CDR3nt: TGTGCCAGTACGAGTCCCTCGGGCTACACCTTC
CDR3aa: CASTSPSGYTF
j_gene: TRBJ1-2
abundance: -
d_gene: -
v_gene: TRBV19

CDR3nt: TGTGCCAGCAGCTTAGGTCCGGCTTCAGCCCAGTACTTC
CDR3aa: CASSLGPASAQYF
j_gene: TRBJ2-5
abundance: -
d_gene: -
v_gene: TRBV13

CDR3nt: TGTGCCAGCAGCTTTACGGGGTCGCGAGAAAAACTGTTTTTT
CDR3aa: CASSFTGSREKLFF
j_gene: TRBJ1-4
abundance: medium-sized
d_gene: -
v_gene: TRBV11-1